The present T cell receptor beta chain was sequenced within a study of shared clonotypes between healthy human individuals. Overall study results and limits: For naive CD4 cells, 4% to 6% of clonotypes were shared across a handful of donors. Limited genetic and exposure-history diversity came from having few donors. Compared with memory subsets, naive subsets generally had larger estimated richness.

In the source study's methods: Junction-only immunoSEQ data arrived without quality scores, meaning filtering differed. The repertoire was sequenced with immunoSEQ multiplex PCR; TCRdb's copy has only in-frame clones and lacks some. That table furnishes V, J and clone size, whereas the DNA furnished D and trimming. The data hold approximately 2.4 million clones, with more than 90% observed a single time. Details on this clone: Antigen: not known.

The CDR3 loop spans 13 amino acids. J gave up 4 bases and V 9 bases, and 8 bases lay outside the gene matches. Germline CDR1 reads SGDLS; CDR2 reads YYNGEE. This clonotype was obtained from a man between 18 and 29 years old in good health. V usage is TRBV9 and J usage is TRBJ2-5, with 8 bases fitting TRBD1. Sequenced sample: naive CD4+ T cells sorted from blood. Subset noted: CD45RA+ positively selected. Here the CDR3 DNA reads TGTGCCAACAAACAGGGGGGAGGAGAGACCCAGTACTTC. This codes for CANKQGGGETQYF.